These 5 T cell receptor beta chains came from one sample sequenced in a study of blood T cell repertoires in COVID-19. The assay was immunoSEQ multiplex PCR, and TCRdb's table has in-frame clones only and misses some. The sample yields roughly 170,000 clones, under 85% seen once. Sequenced input: peripheral blood. The receptors were gathered from a human donor in a cohort sampled during active COVID-19.

This chain uses TRBV6-5 with TRBJ2-2, with 7 bases aligning to TRBD1. The J segment lost 6 bases and the V segment lost 6 bases, leaving 10 bases of the junction unmatched. The germline gives CDR1 MNHEY, CDR2 SVGAGI. This CDR3 comprises 15 residues. CDR3 loop: CASSFDRERAGELFF. The CDR3 bases are TGTGCCAGCAGCTTCGACAGGGAGAGGGCCGGGGAGCTGTTTTTT.

This clone was picked up a small number of times. The rearrangement uses TRBV14 and TRBJ2-7; 7 bases line up with TRBD2. Germline CDR1 is SGHDN and CDR2 is FVKESK. V shed 5 bases and J 6 bases; nucleotides not matched to a gene: 10. This CDR3 region has 14 residues. CDR3 DNA: TGTGCCAGCAGCTCTCCGGCGGGGGAGGGCGAGCAGTACTTC. Protein: CASSSPAGEGEQYF.

The V gene is TRBV30, the J gene TRBJ1-1, with no clear D. CDR1 GTSNPN and CDR2 SVGIG come from the germline V gene (reference sequence). Trimming pared 0 bases from V and 0 bases from J, leaving 5 bases between. The CDR3 is made up of 13 amino acids. CDR3 region: CAWSVYLNTEAFF. CDR3 nucleotides: TGTGCCTGGAGTGTATATCTGAACACTGAAGCTTTCTTT.

The chain couples TRBV27 to TRBJ1-2; no clear D. The CDR3 sequence is 12 residues long. Per germline, CDR1 MNHEY and CDR2 SMNVEV (reference sequence). Trimming stripped 8 bases from V and 8 bases from J, with 15 bases between. The CDR3 DNA follows: TGTGCCAGCGGGCTGTCTCCGGGGGGCTACACCTTC. It specifies CASGLSPGGYTF.

The chain employs TRBV3-1 (or the pseudogene TRBV3-2) and TRBJ2-1; D ambiguous. The CDR3 sequence is 11 residues long. The germline gives CDR1 LGHDT, CDR2 YNNKEL (reference sequence). V shed 5 bases and J shed 10 bases, with 9 bases lying between them. Here the CDR3 DNA reads TGTGCCAGCAGCGACCCCGGGGAGCAGTTCTTC. Its translation is CASSDPGEQFF.